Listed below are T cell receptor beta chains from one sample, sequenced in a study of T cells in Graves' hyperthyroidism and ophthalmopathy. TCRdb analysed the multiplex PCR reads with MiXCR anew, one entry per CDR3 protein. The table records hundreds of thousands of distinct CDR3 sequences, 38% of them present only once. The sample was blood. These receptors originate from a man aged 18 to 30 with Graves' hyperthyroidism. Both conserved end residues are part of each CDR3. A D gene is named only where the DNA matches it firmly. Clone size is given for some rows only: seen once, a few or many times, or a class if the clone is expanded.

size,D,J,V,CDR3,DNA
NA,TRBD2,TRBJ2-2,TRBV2,CASSSGTSGEVF,TGTGCCAGCAGTTCAGGGACTAGCGGCGAAGTTTTT
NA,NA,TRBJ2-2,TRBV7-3,CASSPRTGSIAGVGTGELFF,TGTGCCAGCAGCCCCAGGACAGGGTCGATAGCGGGAGTCGGCACCGGGGAGCTGTTTTTT
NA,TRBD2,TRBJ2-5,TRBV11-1,CASSPLTSEETQYF,TGTGCCAGCAGCCCACTGACTAGCGAAGAGACCCAGTACTTC
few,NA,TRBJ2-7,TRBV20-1,CSAEIGTTSSYEQYF,TGCAGTGCCGAGATAGGGACCACAAGCTCCTACGAGCAGTACTTC
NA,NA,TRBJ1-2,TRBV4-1,CASSQEGRAGYTF,TGCGCCAGCAGCCAAGAAGGAAGGGCTGGCTACACCTTC
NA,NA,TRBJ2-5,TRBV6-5,CASSYRGTPQETQYF,TGTGCCAGCAGTTACCGAGGGACACCACAAGAGACCCAGTACTTC
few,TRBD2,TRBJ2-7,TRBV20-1,CSALIVAGDSGHEQYF,TGCAGTGCTCTTATCGTAGCGGGAGATTCCGGGCACGAGCAGTACTTC
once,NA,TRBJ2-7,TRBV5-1,CASSFGGEAAYEQYF,TGCGCCAGCAGCTTTGGTGGGGAGGCCGCCTACGAGCAGTACTTC
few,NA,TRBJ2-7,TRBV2,CASSPLRRDEQYF,TGTGCCAGCAGCCCCCTCAGGAGGGACGAGCAGTACTTC
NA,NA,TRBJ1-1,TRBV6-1,CASRKFRGGLNTEAFF,TGTGCCAGCAGGAAGTTTAGGGGGGGGCTGAACACTGAAGCTTTCTTT
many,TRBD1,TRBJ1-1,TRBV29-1,CSAGRTGGTEAFF,TGCAGCGCCGGCCGGACAGGGGGCACTGAAGCTTTCTTT
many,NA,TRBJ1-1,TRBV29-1,CSARTRTEAFF,TGCAGCGCAAGGACGAGGACTGAAGCTTTCTTT
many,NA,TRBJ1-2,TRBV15,CATELRNTNYGYTF,TGTGCCACCGAGCTAAGGAATACTAACTATGGCTACACCTTC
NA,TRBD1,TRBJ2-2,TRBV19,CASTPSGQGRTGELFF,TGTGCCAGTACCCCATCCGGACAGGGGAGAACCGGGGAGCTGTTTTTT
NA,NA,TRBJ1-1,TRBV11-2,CARSVEPNTEAFF,TGTGCCCGCAGCGTCGAACCGAACACTGAAGCTTTCTTT
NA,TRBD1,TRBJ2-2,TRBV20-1,CSARTGGIGELFF,TGCAGTGCTAGAACAGGGGGAATCGGGGAGCTGTTTTTT
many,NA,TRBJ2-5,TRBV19,CASKSGETQYF,TGTGCCAGTAAGTCAGGAGAGACCCAGTACTTC
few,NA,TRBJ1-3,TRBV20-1,CSARRVSGNTIYF,TGCAGTGCTAGAAGGGTCTCTGGAAACACCATATATTTT
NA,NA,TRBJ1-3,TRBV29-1,CSVEDQGNTIYF,TGCAGCGTTGAAGATCAAGGGAACACCATATATTTT
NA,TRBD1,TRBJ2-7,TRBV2,CASTQTGDYEQYF,TGTGCCAGTACCCAAACAGGGGACTACGAGCAGTACTTC
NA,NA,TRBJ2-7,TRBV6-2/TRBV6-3,CASRPPDSSYEQYF,TGTGCCAGCAGGCCGCCGGACTCCTCCTACGAGCAGTACTTC
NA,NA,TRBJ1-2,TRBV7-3,CASSPRGGDGDGYTF,TGTGCCAGCAGCCCCCGGGGTGGAGACGGGGATGGCTACACCTTC
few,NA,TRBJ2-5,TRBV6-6,CASSLGGRAEETQYF,TGTGCCAGCAGTTTAGGGGGGAGGGCCGAAGAGACCCAGTACTTC
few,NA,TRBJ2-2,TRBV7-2,CASSRTINTGELFF,TGTGCCAGCAGCCGGACTATCAACACCGGGGAGCTGTTTTTT
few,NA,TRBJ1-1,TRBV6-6,CASSSRGGVPEAFF,TGTGCCAGCAGTTCGCGGGGGGGAGTGCCTGAAGCTTTCTTT
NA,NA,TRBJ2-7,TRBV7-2,CASILVAEPYEQYF,TGTGCCAGCATCTTAGTGGCTGAACCCTACGAGCAGTACTTC
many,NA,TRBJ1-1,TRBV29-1,CSVLSGKAFF,TGCAGCGTTTTATCGGGAAAAGCTTTCTTT
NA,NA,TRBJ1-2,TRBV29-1,CSVVSGNTGGFGYTF,TGCAGCGTTGTATCGGGGAACACCGGGGGCTTTGGCTACACCTTC
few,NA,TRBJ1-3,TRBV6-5,CASSYSLGATIYF,TGTGCCAGCAGTTACTCCCTCGGGGCCACCATATATTTT
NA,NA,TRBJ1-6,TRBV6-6,CASSTNSPLHF,TGTGCCAGCAGTACAAATTCACCCCTCCACTTT
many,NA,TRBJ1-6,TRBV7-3,CASSIGHYNSPLHF,TGTGCCAGCAGCATCGGGCATTATAATTCACCCCTCCACTTT
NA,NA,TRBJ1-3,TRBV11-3,CASSLSQGLGDSSGNTIYF,TGTGCCAGCAGCCTTTCACAGGGCCTCGGGGACTCCTCTGGAAACACCATATATTTT
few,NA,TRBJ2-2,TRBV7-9,CASSLAGVTGELFF,TGTGCCAGCAGCTTAGCAGGGGTCACCGGGGAGCTGTTTTTT
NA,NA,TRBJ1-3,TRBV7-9,CASSHDGTIYF,TGTGCCAGCAGCCACGACGGCACCATATATTTT
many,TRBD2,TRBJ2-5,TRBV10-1,CASSVTSGGQETQYF,TGCGCCAGCAGTGTGACTAGCGGGGGCCAAGAGACCCAGTACTTC
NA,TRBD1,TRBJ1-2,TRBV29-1,CSVERRAGGGYTF,TGCAGCGTTGAACGGAGGGCAGGGGGCGGCTACACCTTC
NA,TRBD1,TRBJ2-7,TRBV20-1,CSAEGQGLYEQYF,TGCAGTGCTGAGGGACAGGGTTTGTACGAGCAGTACTTC
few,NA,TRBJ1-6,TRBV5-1,CASSLEEGCHSPLHF,TGCGCCAGCAGCTTGGAGGAAGGGTGCCATTCACCCCTCCACTTT
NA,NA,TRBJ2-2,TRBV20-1,CSAPTRGVISGELFF,TGCAGTGCCCCTACCCGAGGGGTTATTTCCGGGGAGCTGTTTTTT
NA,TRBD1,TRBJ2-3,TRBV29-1,CSAQTGGPSQYF,TGCAGCGCTCAGACAGGGGGGCCTTCGCAGTATTTT
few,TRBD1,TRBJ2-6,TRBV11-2,CASSQDWTGGANVLTF,TGCGCCAGCAGCCAAGATTGGACAGGTGGGGCCAACGTCCTGACTTTC
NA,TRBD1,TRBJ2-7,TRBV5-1,CASSSGQGRSYEQYF,TGCGCCAGCAGCTCTGGACAGGGACGCTCCTACGAGCAGTACTTC
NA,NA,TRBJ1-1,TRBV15,CATSREPGNPIF,TGTGCCACCAGCAGAGAACCGGGGAACCCAATCTTT
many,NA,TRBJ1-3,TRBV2,CASSADGIGNTIYF,TGTGCCAGCAGTGCGGACGGAATTGGAAACACCATATATTTT
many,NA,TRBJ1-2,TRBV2,CASSEAGGAYGYTF,TGTGCCAGCAGTGAGGCGGGCGGGGCTTATGGCTACACCTTC
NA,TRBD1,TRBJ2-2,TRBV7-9,CASSLPPGQGTGELFF,TGTGCCAGCAGCCTCCCGCCGGGACAGGGGACCGGGGAGCTGTTTTTT
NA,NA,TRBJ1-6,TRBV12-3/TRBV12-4,CASSFSGASPLHF,TGTGCCAGCAGTTTCTCCGGGGCGAGTCCCCTCCACTTT
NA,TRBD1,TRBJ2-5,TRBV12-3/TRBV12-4,CASSPQDRGIQETQYF,TGTGCCAGCAGCCCCCAGGACAGGGGAATTCAAGAGACCCAGTACTTC